Listed below are T cell receptor beta chains from one sample, sequenced in a study of vaccination effects on CD4 cells after COVID-19. The table came from immunoSEQ multiplex PCR; TCRdb's copy has only in-frame clones and leaves some out. Of about 35,000 clones in the sample, about four fifths were seen once. Which antigens these TCRs recognize remains unknown. The source was CD4+ T cells from PBMCs cultured with HCoV-NL63 spike peptides, collected after COVID-19 vaccination. These receptors all come from a human donor who received a COVID-19 vaccine. Some clones in this sample may be carry-over from other donors' samples. Each CDR3 is given with its conserved first and last residue. D genes are given only for firm matches. The size entry is marked missing in some rows and otherwise reads once, few, many or a size class.

clone_size j_call d_call v_call cdr3_aa cdr3_nt
- TRBJ1-2 TRBD1 TRBV6-5 CASSLGQGPGGYTF TGTGCCAGCAGCCTGGGACAGGGGCCTGGAGGCTACACCTTC
- TRBJ1-3 - TRBV21-1 CASSKAGGGSGNTIYF TGTGCCAGCAGCAAAGCAGGGGGGGGCTCTGGAAACACCATATATTTT
- TRBJ2-2 - TRBV13 CASSLADFGLTANTGELFF TGTGCCAGCAGCTTAGCAGACTTTGGCCTCACCGCGAACACCGGGGAGCTGTTTTTT
- TRBJ1-2 - TRBV14 CASSQEGRANYGYTF TGTGCCAGCAGCCAAGAGGGCAGGGCTAACTATGGCTACACCTTC
few TRBJ1-4 TRBD1 TRBV28 CASSVIGTGDEKLFF TGTGCCAGCAGTGTAATCGGGACAGGGGACGAAAAACTGTTTTTT
once TRBJ2-5 - TRBV24-1 CATSDFEAGDQETQYF TGTGCCACCAGTGATTTTGAAGCAGGGGATCAAGAGACCCAGTACTTC
- TRBJ2-2 - TRBV28 CASTGTIVNTGELFF TGTGCCAGCACCGGGACAATCGTCAACACCGGGGAGCTGTTTTTT
- TRBJ1-1 - TRBV25-1 CASSSNTEAFF TGTGCCAGCAGTAGTAACACTGAAGCTTTCTTT
- TRBJ2-3 TRBD1 TRBV29-1 CSGSRGPSTDTQYF TGCAGCGGGAGCAGGGGGCCTTCCACAGATACGCAGTATTTT
once TRBJ1-5 TRBD1 TRBV6-5 CATRGQFNSNQPQHF TGTGCCACCAGGGGGCAGTTTAATAGCAATCAGCCCCAGCATTTT
- TRBJ1-1 - TRBV30 CAWSGVNTEAFF TGTGCCTGGAGTGGGGTGAACACTGAAGCTTTCTTT
- TRBJ2-3 - TRBV18 CASSPSMGTQYF TGTGCCAGCTCACCTTCGATGGGTACGCAGTATTTT
- TRBJ2-4 - TRBV28 CASSLRISAKNIQYF TGTGCCAGCAGTTTAAGGATTAGTGCCAAAAACATTCAGTACTTC
- TRBJ1-5 - TRBV9 CASSVANSNQPQHF TGTGCCAGCAGCGTAGCTAATAGCAATCAGCCCCAGCATTTT
- TRBJ1-6 - TRBV24-1 CATSDFGDSPLHF TGTGCCACCAGTGATTTCGGGGATTCACCCCTCCACTTT
- TRBJ1-2 - TRBV14 CASSQVLGSYTF TGTGCCAGCAGCCAAGTACTCGGGAGCTACACCTTC
- TRBJ1-2 TRBD1 TRBV10-3 CAISDSTGDLGYTF TGTGCCATCAGTGATTCGACAGGGGATCTTGGCTACACCTTC
- TRBJ2-5 TRBD1 TRBV5-6 CASSRDRGLQETQYF TGTGCCAGCAGCCGGGACAGGGGACTCCAAGAGACCCAGTACTTC
- TRBJ1-5 - TRBV2 CASVRGGSNQPQHF TGTGCCAGCGTACGGGGCGGGAGCAATCAGCCCCAGCATTTT
- TRBJ1-4 TRBD1 TRBV6-5 CASQNRGLGEKLFF TGTGCCAGTCAAAACAGGGGATTGGGAGAAAAACTGTTTTTT
- TRBJ1-6 - TRBV6-5 CASSRTELYNSPLHF TGTGCCAGCAGTCGGACAGAACTTTATAATTCACCCCTCCACTTT
- TRBJ2-1 - TRBV7-3 CASSPRWDARQFF TGTGCCAGCAGCCCCCGGTGGGACGCTCGGCAGTTCTTC
few TRBJ2-5 TRBD1 TRBV7-2 CASSHRDRGQQETQYF TGTGCCAGCAGCCACCGGGACAGGGGGCAACAAGAGACCCAGTACTTC
- TRBJ1-6 - TRBV6-5 CASSATGANSPLHF TGTGCCAGCAGCGCTACAGGAGCCAATTCACCCCTCCACTTT
- TRBJ2-3 TRBD2 TRBV6-5 CASSYSGDTQYF TGTGCCAGCAGTTATAGCGGGGATACGCAGTATTTT
- TRBJ2-3 TRBD2 TRBV5-1 CASSLNQRDTDTQYF TGCGCCAGCAGCTTGAATCAGCGGGACACAGATACGCAGTATTTT
- TRBJ1-1 - TRBV5-6 CASSPWSVNTEAFF TGTGCCAGCAGCCCTTGGTCGGTGAACACTGAAGCTTTCTTT
- TRBJ1-3 - TRBV30 CAWTGGFSGNTIYF TGTGCCTGGACTGGAGGTTTCTCTGGAAACACCATATATTTT
- TRBJ1-5 - TRBV6-6 CASSWVGRDQPQHF TGTGCCAGCAGTTGGGTGGGACGAGATCAGCCCCAGCATTTT
- TRBJ2-3 - TRBV7-2 CASSLSGEDTQYF TGTGCCAGCAGCTTATCGGGTGAGGATACGCAGTATTTT
- TRBJ1-1 - TRBV19 CASTVGGYQHRNTEAFF TGTGCCAGTACCGTCGGGGGGTACCAACACAGGAACACTGAAGCTTTCTTT
- TRBJ2-2 TRBD2 TRBV18 CASSPWSGGSTGELFF TGTGCCAGCTCACCATGGAGCGGGGGAAGCACCGGGGAGCTGTTTTTT
- TRBJ2-5 TRBD1 TRBV7-9 CASSTGQGGQETQYF TGTGCCAGCAGCACCGGACAGGGAGGCCAAGAGACCCAGTACTTC
- TRBJ2-2 - TRBV5-3 CARSGRGMRGGGELFF TGTGCCAGAAGCGGAAGGGGGATGCGGGGCGGCGGGGAGCTGTTTTTT
- TRBJ1-2 - TRBV5-5 CASSLGAGEYGYTF TGTGCCAGCAGCTTGGGAGCGGGAGAGTATGGCTACACCTTC
- TRBJ2-3 - TRBV6-6 CASSGGQGSTDTQYF TGTGCCAGCTCGGGGGGCCAGGGGTCCACAGATACGCAGTATTTT
- TRBJ1-4 - TRBV5-1 CASSHLATNEKLFF TGCGCCAGCAGCCACCTTGCAACTAATGAAAAACTGTTTTTT
once TRBJ1-3 TRBD1 TRBV9 CASSPRDSSGNTIYF TGTGCCAGCAGCCCCAGGGACAGCTCTGGAAACACCATATATTTT
few TRBJ1-5 - TRBV21-1 CASINSTRTVCSQPQHF TGTGCCAGCATCAACTCCACCCGGACAGTATGTTCTCAGCCCCAGCATTTT
- TRBJ2-2 - TRBV6-5 CASTLRRTGELFF TGTGCCAGCACCCTACGTAGGACCGGGGAGCTGTTTTTT
- TRBJ1-2 - TRBV7-2 CASNNPSGGDYGYTF TGTGCCAGCAACAATCCCTCGGGGGGCGACTATGGCTACACCTTC
- TRBJ1-6 - TRBV9 CASSVDRNSPLHF TGTGCCAGCAGCGTAGACCGAAATTCACCCCTCCACTTT
- TRBJ1-3 TRBD1 TRBV3-1/TRBV3-2 CASSLGQGSSGNTIYF TGTGCCAGCAGCCTGGGACAGGGTTCCTCTGGAAACACCATATATTTT
- TRBJ1-1 - TRBV7-8 CASSLAAGSTEAFF TGTGCCAGCAGCTTAGCTGCAGGGTCGACTGAAGCTTTCTTT
- TRBJ1-2 - TRBV10-3 CATWGQGLDGYTF TGTGCCACTTGGGGGCAGGGACTTGATGGCTACACCTTC
- TRBJ1-1 - TRBV5-1 CASSPGTATEAFF TGCGCCAGCAGCCCCGGGACGGCCACTGAAGCTTTCTTT